These 30 T cell receptor beta chains came from one sample sequenced in a study of blood T cell repertoires in COVID-19. Sequencing was performed with immunoSEQ multiplex PCR; in TCRdb, only in-frame clones are kept and a portion is missing. This table has 200,000 to 300,000 clones, 85% appearing once. Input material: peripheral blood. These TCRs come from a man aged 50-60 years with COVID-19, enrolled during active disease.

The genes are TRBV9 and TRBJ1-1, with D unclear. The germline V and J ends were trimmed by 0 bases and 4 bases, with 10 bases remaining between them. The germline gives CDR1 SGDLS, CDR2 YYNGEE. The CDR3 loop spans 14 amino acids. The CDR3 sequence is CASSVAWFGTEAFF. The DNA of the CDR3 is TGTGCCAGCAGCGTAGCTTGGTTCGGCACTGAAGCTTTCTTT.

The V and J genes are TRBV5-4 and TRBJ2-2, with D possibly matching TRBD1 (6 bases). Trimming removed 2 bases from V and 3 bases from J, with 11 bases in between. CDR1 and CDR2 (germline): SGHNT, YYREEE (reference sequence). The CDR3 totals 15 residues. The CDR3 is CASSLGTPDTGELFF. In nucleotides, the CDR3 is TGTGCCAGCAGCTTAGGGACACCTGACACCGGGGAGCTGTTTTTT.

This chain connects TRBV25-1 to TRBJ2-1, with D perhaps matching TRBD2 (6 bases). The CDR3 totals 16 residues. Trimming shortened V by 6 bases and J by 6 bases, and 21 bases separated the two germline ends. The germline gives CDR1 MGHDK, CDR2 SYGVNS. The DNA of the CDR3 is TGTGCCAGCAGCGAAGTTGGGACTCCGGTCGGCAATGAGCAGTTCTTC. As protein: CASSEVGTPVGNEQFF.

The rearrangement links TRBV3-1 (or the pseudogene TRBV3-2) to TRBJ1-2; weak D call: TRBD1 (6 bases). Trimming stripped 1 base from V and 7 bases from J, with 13 bases between. The CDR3 spans 14 residues. The germline V gene encodes CDR1 LGHDT and CDR2 YNNKEL (reference sequence). The chain's CDR3 is CASSQAPTGTGYTF. The CDR3, as DNA: TGTGCCAGCAGCCAAGCCCCCACAGGGACTGGCTACACCTTC.

The chain has TRBV24-1 and TRBJ2-1; possible D gene TRBD1, 6 bases. V lost 3 bases to trimming and J lost 0 bases, with 11 bases between them. CDR3 length equals 16 residues. CDR1 and CDR2 (germline): KGHDR, SFDVKD. The DNA of the CDR3 is TGTGCCACCAGTGATAGGGGGACGCTCTCCTACAATGAGCAGTTCTTC. Its protein is CATSDRGTLSYNEQFF.

The chain uses TRBV6-5 and TRBJ2-1, with D unclear. Per the germline V gene, CDR1 is MNHEY and CDR2 is SVGAGI. The CDR3 runs to 15 residues. Trimming left V 4 bases short and J 0 bases short, with 10 bases between. The DNA for the CDR3 is TGTGCCAGCAGTTTCGAGTGGAGCTCCTACAATGAGCAGTTCTTC. It is translated as CASSFEWSSYNEQFF.

V and J are TRBV2 and TRBJ1-4; weak D call: TRBD1 (6 bases). The V gene's germline CDR1 is SNHLY and CDR2 FYNNEI. This CDR3 region has 15 residues. V lost 6 bases and J lost 1, with 12 bases in between. CDR3 residues: CASRTGTLTNEKLFF. The DNA for the CDR3 is TGTGCCAGCAGGACCGGGACATTAACTAATGAAAAACTGTTTTTT.

V and J are TRBV3-1 (or the pseudogene TRBV3-2) and TRBJ1-2; D is unclear. There are 14 residues in the CDR3. Germline V gene data show CDR1 as LGHDT and CDR2 as YNNKEL (reference sequence). Trimming shortened V by 5 bases and J by 2 bases, and 12 bases separated the two germline ends. Written as DNA, the CDR3 is TGTGCCAGCAGCTCCGGGCGGGGAAACTATGGCTACACCTTC. It is translated as CASSSGRGNYGYTF.

This clone showed up just a few times. This chain uses TRBV5-1 with TRBJ1-1, with TRBD1 as a possible D gene (5 bases). V was pared by 2 bases and J by 3 bases, with 11 bases between. The germline gives CDR1 SGHRS, CDR2 YFSETQ. CDR3 length equals 14 residues. The CDR3 DNA follows: TGCGCCAGCAGCTTAAGGGGCCAGGACACTGAAGCTTTCTTT. The encoded protein is CASSLRGQDTEAFF.

This clone was observed a single time. The chain combines TRBV5-5 with TRBJ1-4; 11 bases agree with TRBD1. With 3 bases clipped from V and 7 bases from J, the junction kept 8 bases outside the gene matches. Germline V lookup: CDR1 SGHKS, CDR2 YYEKEE (reference sequence). The CDR3 length is 16 residues. The CDR3 region is CASSSPGQGGSEKLFF. In DNA form, the CDR3 reads TGTGCCAGCAGCTCGCCGGGACAGGGGGGAAGTGAAAAACTGTTTTTT.

This sequence joins TRBV3-1 (or the pseudogene TRBV3-2) and TRBJ1-2, with 8 bases that match TRBD1. V lost 0 bases and J lost 7; bases outside the gene matches: 10. The germline V gene encodes CDR1 LGHDT and CDR2 YNNKEL (reference sequence). This CDR3 is built from 16 residues. The CDR3 nucleotides read TGTGCCAGCAGCCAAGATTGGCAGGGGGCTTCGGGTGGCTACACCTTC. Translation: CASSQDWQGASGGYTF.

CDR3 in DNA: TGTGCCAGCAGTTACTCGGAGAGCTCCTACAATGAGCAGTTCTTC. It specifies CASSYSESSYNEQFF. The rearrangement uses TRBV6-5 and TRBJ2-1; no clear D. Germline CDR1 and CDR2: MNHEY and SVGAGI. Trimming took off 0 bases at V and 0 bases at J, with 6 bases between the two ends. There are 15 residues in the CDR3.

The chain carries TRBV19 and TRBJ2-3; 8 nucleotides agree with TRBD2. This CDR3 has 15 residues. The V gene end was trimmed by 7 bases and the J gene end by 7 bases; junction bases not matched to a gene: 13. Per the germline V gene, CDR1 is LNHDA and CDR2 is SQIVND (reference sequence). The CDR3 DNA sequence: TGTGCCAGTACTACGCCGGGACTAGGGCGGTATACGCAGTATTTT. Translation: CASTTPGLGRYTQYF. Full variable domain (remainder filled in from reference TRBV19 and TRBJ2-3): DGGITQSPKYLFRKEGQNVTLSCEQNLNHDAMYWYRQDPGQGLRLIYYSQIVNDFQKGDIAEGYSVSREKKESFPLTVTSAQKNPTAFYLCASTTPGLGRYTQYFGPGTRLTVL.

This chain joins TRBV4-2 and TRBJ1-3, with D perhaps TRBD1 (5 bases). There are 16 residues in the CDR3. Trimming removed 1 base from V and 0 bases from J, with 10 bases in between. The germline V gene has CDR1 LGHNA and CDR2 YNFKEQ. CDR3 nucleotides: TGTGCCAGCAGCCAAGGACAGTCAATCTCTGGAAACACCATATATTTT. Amino acid sequence: CASSQGQSISGNTIYF.

The V call is TRBV7-3, the J call TRBJ2-7, with 7 positions matching TRBD2. This CDR3 has 15 residues. Looked up from germline, CDR1 is SGHTA and CDR2 is FQGTGA. The J segment lost 5 bases and the V segment lost 1 base, leaving 8 bases of the junction unmatched. The CDR3 bases are TGTGCCAGCAGCTTAATGGGCGGGGGTCACCACGAGCAGTACTTC. It is translated as CASSLMGGGHHEQYF.

The chain is built from TRBV5-1 and TRBJ2-3, with no clear D. Germline V lookup: CDR1 SGHRS, CDR2 YFSETQ. This CDR3 is built from 14 residues. The V and J ends lost 1 base and 3 bases respectively, with 9 bases between them. The CDR3 bases are TGCGCCAGCAGCTTGAGGAGTATGACAGATACGCAGTATTTT. This codes for CASSLRSMTDTQYF. The full variable domain, in which reference TRBV5-1 and TRBJ2-3 provide the parts outside the CDR3, is KAGVTQTPRYLIKTRGQQVTLSCSPISGHRSVSWYQQTPGQGLQFLFEYFSETQRNKGNFPGRFSGRQFSNSRSEMNVSTLELGDSALYLCASSLRSMTDTQYFGPGTRLTVL.

In this sample, this clone turned up a few times. V gene TRBV2 combines with J gene TRBJ1-1, with no clear D. V lost 2 bases and J 0 bases, leaving 7 bases between the germline ends. CDR1 is SNHLY and CDR2 is FYNNEI in the germline V gene. This CDR3 is 14 amino acids long. The chain's CDR3 is CASSELALNTEAFF. CDR3 coding DNA: TGTGCCAGCAGTGAACTGGCTTTGAACACTGAAGCTTTCTTT.

This chain uses TRBV7-9 with TRBJ2-7; D is perhaps TRBD1 (6 bases). The ends were cut back, 1 base at V and 5 bases at J, with 12 bases in the middle. Germline values: CDR1 SEHNR, CDR2 FQNEAQ (reference sequence). The length of the CDR3 is 14 residues. DNA for the CDR3: TGTGCCAGCAGCTTAGTAGGGGGTTTCAACGAGCAGTACTTC. This sequence encodes CASSLVGGFNEQYF.

V gene TRBV5-5 combines with J gene TRBJ1-5, with TRBD1 identical over 7 bases. CDR3 length: 15 amino acids. V lost 2 bases, J lost 3 bases, and 5 bases stayed unmatched. Germline V lookup: CDR1 SGHKS, CDR2 YYEKEE (reference sequence). The CDR3 nucleotides are TGTGCCAGCAGCTTATCGGACAGGTTCAATCAGCCCCAGCATTTT. Protein sequence: CASSLSDRFNQPQHF.

This chain links TRBV28 with TRBJ2-7; 11 bases align to TRBD1. V gave up 4 bases and J gave up 6 bases; unmatched junction bases: 5. The length of the CDR3 is 14 residues. From germline, CDR1 is MDHEN and CDR2 SYDVKM. The CDR3 sequence is CASSWPGTGGEQYF. In nucleotides, the CDR3 is TGTGCCAGCAGTTGGCCCGGGACAGGGGGCGAGCAGTACTTC. Based on the CDR3 plus reference TRBV28 and TRBJ2-7, the full variable domain is DVKVTQSSRYLVKRTGEKVFLECVQDMDHENMFWYRQDPGLGLRLIYFSYDVKMKEKGDIPEGYSVSREKKERFSLILESASTNQTSMYLCASSWPGTGGEQYFGPGTRLTVT.

V gene TRBV14 combines with J gene TRBJ1-2; the D gene is possibly TRBD1 (5 bases). V gave up 0 bases and J gave up 4 bases, with 15 bases separating them. Germline V gene lookup returns CDR1 SGHDN and CDR2 FVKESK. This CDR3 is 16 amino acids long. The CDR3 reads CASSQDPGRGGYGYTF. DNA for the CDR3: TGTGCCAGCAGCCAAGATCCAGGTAGGGGTGGCTATGGCTACACCTTC.

The CDR3 nucleotides are TGTGCCAGCAGCCCAGGGGCGGCTAATGAAAAACTGTTTTTT. It is translated as CASSPGAANEKLFF. The chain is built from TRBV7-2 and TRBJ1-4; TRBD1 might be the D (6 bases). The V gene's germline CDR1 is SGHTA and CDR2 FQGNSA. CDR3 length: 14 amino acids. Trimming removed 5 bases from V and 3 bases from J, with 10 bases in between.

V usage is TRBV6-5 and J usage is TRBJ2-3; D is undetermined. The CDR3 extends over 11 amino acids. Germline-derived CDR1 and CDR2 are MNHEY and SVGAGI. V was cut by 7 bases and J by 7 bases, with 9 bases left in between. CDR3 nucleotide sequence: TGTGCCAGCAATCGAGCAAATACGCAGTATTTT. This gives the protein CASNRANTQYF.

The J gene is TRBJ2-3, the V gene TRBV4-1, with 16 bases that match TRBD2. This CDR3 is built from 17 residues. Per the germline V gene, CDR1 is MGHRA and CDR2 is YSYEKL. The ends lost 10 bases at V and 0 bases at J; junction bases unmatched: 7. The CDR3: CANSPGLAGGSTDTQYF. The CDR3 DNA is TGCGCCAACTCACCGGGACTAGCGGGGGGGAGCACAGATACGCAGTATTTT.

This chain connects TRBV5-1 to TRBJ2-2; TRBD1 aligns across 8 bases. The CDR3 consists of 15 residues. Trimming removed 2 bases from V and 0 bases from J; junction bases left unmatched: 0. CDR1 is SGHRS, CDR2 YFSETQ, per germline. CDR3 protein: CASSLQGANTGELFF. The CDR3 region has the DNA TGCGCCAGCAGCTTACAGGGGGCGAACACCGGGGAGCTGTTTTTT.

This chain links TRBV12-3 or TRBV12-4 with TRBJ2-7; TRBD1 agrees at 7 bases. This CDR3 is 13 amino acids long. V gave up 8 bases and J gave up 9 bases; unmatched junction bases: 13. As DNA, the CDR3 is TGTGCCAGCGCCGGACAGGCTGATTTAGCGCAGTACTTC. It yields the protein CASAGQADLAQYF.

This clone was recorded only once. The genes are TRBV24-1 and TRBJ2-1; 7 bases align to TRBD1. Germline-derived CDR1 and CDR2 are KGHDR and SFDVKD. CDR3 length: 16 residues. The J segment lost 9 bases and the V segment lost 3 bases, leaving 13 bases of the junction unmatched. CDR3 nucleotides: TGTGCCACCAGTGATCGGACAGGAAGCTCGGTTGGTGAGCAGTTCTTC. Amino acids: CATSDRTGSSVGEQFF.

This chain connects TRBV19 to TRBJ2-1, with 8 bases aligning to TRBD2. Germline CDR1 is LNHDA and CDR2 is SQIVND (reference sequence). The J segment lost 0 bases and the V segment lost 2 bases, leaving 12 bases of the junction unmatched. The CDR3 totals 19 residues. This CDR3 reads CASSIPQRGSGGSYNEQFF. CDR3 DNA sequence: TGTGCCAGTAGTATACCTCAGCGCGGGAGCGGGGGCTCCTACAATGAGCAGTTCTTC.

This rearrangement joins TRBV7-2 to TRBJ1-1; D is unresolved. This CDR3 comprises 14 residues. From germline, CDR1 is SGHTA and CDR2 FQGNSA. Trimming stripped 6 bases from V and 5 bases from J, with 16 bases between. This chain's CDR3 is CASREPGGRTEAFF. CDR3 sequence (DNA): TGTGCCAGCAGAGAGCCGGGAGGCAGAACTGAAGCTTTCTTT.

J is TRBJ2-3 and V is TRBV9, with no clear D. Trimming removed 6 bases at V and 6 bases at J, with 26 bases between. The CDR3 extends over 17 amino acids. The germline gives CDR1 SGDLS, CDR2 YYNGEE. The CDR3 nucleotides read TGTGCCAGCAATACTACCGTTAGTGAAGTTTGTTCGGATACGCAGTATTTT. Protein product: CASNTTVSEVCSDTQYF.